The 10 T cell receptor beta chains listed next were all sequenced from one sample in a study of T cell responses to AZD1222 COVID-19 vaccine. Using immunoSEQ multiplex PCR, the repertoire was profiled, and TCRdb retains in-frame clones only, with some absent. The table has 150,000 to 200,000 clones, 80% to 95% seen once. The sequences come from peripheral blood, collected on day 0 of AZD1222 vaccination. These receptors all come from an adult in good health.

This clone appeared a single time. The CDR3 region has the DNA TGTGCCTGGAGGGGCGACAGGGGCCATGAGCAGTTCTTC. Translated, it gives CAWRGDRGHEQFF. This chain connects TRBV30 to TRBJ2-1; 8 bases agree with TRBD1. CDR1 is GTSNPN and CDR2 is SVGIG in the germline V gene (reference sequence). Unmatched junction bases numbered 6, after V lost 3 bases and J lost 8 bases. The CDR3 consists of 13 residues.

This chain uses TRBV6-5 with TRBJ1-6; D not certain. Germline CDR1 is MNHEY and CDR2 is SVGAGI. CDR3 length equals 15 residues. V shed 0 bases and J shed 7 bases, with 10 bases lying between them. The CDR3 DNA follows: TGTGCCAGCAGTTACTCCGGACTGAAAAATTCACCCCTCCACTTT. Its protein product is CASSYSGLKNSPLHF.

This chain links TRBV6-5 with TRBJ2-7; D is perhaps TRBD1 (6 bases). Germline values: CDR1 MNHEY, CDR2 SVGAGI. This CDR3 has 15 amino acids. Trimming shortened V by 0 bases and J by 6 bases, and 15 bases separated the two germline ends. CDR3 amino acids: CASSYSEQGNSEQYF. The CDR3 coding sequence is TGTGCCAGCAGTTACTCGGAGCAGGGGAACAGCGAGCAGTACTTC.

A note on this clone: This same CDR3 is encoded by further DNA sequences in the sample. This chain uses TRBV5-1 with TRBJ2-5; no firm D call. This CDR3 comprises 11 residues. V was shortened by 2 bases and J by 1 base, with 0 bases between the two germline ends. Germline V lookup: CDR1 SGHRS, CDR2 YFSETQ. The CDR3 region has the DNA TGCGCCAGCAGCTTCCAAGAGACCCAGTACTTC. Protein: CASSFQETQYF.

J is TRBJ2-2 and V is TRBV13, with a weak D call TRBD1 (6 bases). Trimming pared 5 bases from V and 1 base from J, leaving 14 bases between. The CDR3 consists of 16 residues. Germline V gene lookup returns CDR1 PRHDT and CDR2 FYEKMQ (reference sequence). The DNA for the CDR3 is TGTGCCAGCAGCACATGGACAGCGCAGAACACCGGGGAGCTGTTTTTT. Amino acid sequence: CASSTWTAQNTGELFF.

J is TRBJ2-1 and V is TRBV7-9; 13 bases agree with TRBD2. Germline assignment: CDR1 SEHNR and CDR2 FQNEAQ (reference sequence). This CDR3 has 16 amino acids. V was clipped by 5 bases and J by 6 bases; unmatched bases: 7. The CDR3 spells CASSPTRTSGSNEQFF. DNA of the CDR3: TGTGCCAGCAGCCCGACAAGGACTAGCGGGAGCAATGAGCAGTTCTTC.

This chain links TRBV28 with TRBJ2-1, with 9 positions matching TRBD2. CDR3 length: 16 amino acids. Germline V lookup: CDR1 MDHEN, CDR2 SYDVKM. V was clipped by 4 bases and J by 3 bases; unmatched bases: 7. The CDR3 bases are TGTGCCAGCAGTTGGGGCGGGAGGGACAACTACAATGAGCAGTTCTTC. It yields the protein CASSWGGRDNYNEQFF.

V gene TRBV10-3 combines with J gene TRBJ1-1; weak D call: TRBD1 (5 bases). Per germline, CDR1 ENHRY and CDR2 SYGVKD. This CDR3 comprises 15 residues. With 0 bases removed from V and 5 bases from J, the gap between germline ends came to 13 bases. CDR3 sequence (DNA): TGTGCCATCAGTGAGTCCTTGGGGGGGTGGACTGAAGCTTTCTTT. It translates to CAISESLGGWTEAFF.

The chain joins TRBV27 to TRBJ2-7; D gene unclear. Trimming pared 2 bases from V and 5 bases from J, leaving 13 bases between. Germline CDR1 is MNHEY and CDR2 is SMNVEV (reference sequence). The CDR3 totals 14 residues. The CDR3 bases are TGTGCCAGCAGTTTAATGGACGGAGATAACGAGCAGTACTTC. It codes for CASSLMDGDNEQYF.

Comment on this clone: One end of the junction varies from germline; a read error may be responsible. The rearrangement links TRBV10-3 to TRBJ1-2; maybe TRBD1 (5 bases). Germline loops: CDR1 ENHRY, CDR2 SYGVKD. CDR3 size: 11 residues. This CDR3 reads CAISEGGAPWF. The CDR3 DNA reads TGTGCCATCAGTGAGGGTGGGGCCCCCTGGTTC.